This T cell receptor beta chain was recorded in a study of OX40 agonist ivuxolimab in advanced cancers. In its sample, this clone was seen once. Systemic immunosuppression or autoimmune disease history was grounds to exclude patients. The data were produced by immunoSEQ multiplex PCR, yet TCRdb's version contains in-frame clones alone and is incomplete. The sample carries tens of thousands of clones, 92% recorded once. Trimming took 1 base from V and 5 from J, leaving 8 bases between them. Looked up from germline, CDR1 is SGHAT and CDR2 is FQNNGV. CDR3 length: 13 amino acids. Sequences were derived from CD4+ or CD8+ T cells sorted from blood, sampled in a trial of the OX40 agonist ivuxolimab. J is TRBJ1-2 and V is TRBV11-2; D not resolved. The origin of this receptor is an adult with an advanced solid tumor such as melanoma, head and neck, liver or kidney cancer. The DNA for the CDR3 is TGTGCCAGCAGCTTAGGTTTCCAGTATGGCTACACCTTC. It yields the protein CASSLGFQYGYTF.